This TCR beta chain was sequenced during a study of blood T cell repertoires in COVID-19. Across the whole study: From the United States, Italy and Spain came samples of acute and convalescent COVID-19. PBMCs, B-cell-depleted T cells, or T cells were the source of the cDNA or gDNA that made up the material.

Methods used by the authors: From reference gene primer amplification, estimates of nucleated cell counts were derived. Clones were read by immunoSEQ multiplex PCR, and TCRdb kept only the in-frame ones, dropping some. The D gene and trimming were derived from the DNA, and the V and J assignments and clone size from that table. The sample has over 150,000 clones; about nine tenths are singletons. The source is a woman aged 60-75 years who had recovered from COVID-19. Sequencing was done on a sample of peripheral blood.

The CDR3 is CASSFGGGQETQYF. CDR3 bases: TGTGCCAGCAGTTTTGGGGGGGGCCAAGAGACCCAGTACTTC. The genes are TRBV11-2 and TRBJ2-5; 7 bases agree with TRBD2. The CDR3 is 14 residues long. Germline V gene data show CDR1 as SGHAT and CDR2 as FQNNGV. V lost 6 bases to trimming and J lost 1 base; unmatched junction nucleotides: 5. Combining the CDR3 with reference TRBV11-2 and TRBJ2-5 gives the whole variable domain EAGVAQSPRYKIIEKRQSVAFWCNPISGHATLYWYQQILGQGPKLLIQFQNNGVVDDSQLPKDRFSAERLKGVDSTLKIQPAKLEDSAVYLCASSFGGGQETQYFGPGTRLLVL.